Shown below are 28 T cell receptor beta chains from a single sample sequenced in a study of T-cell memory formation after mild COVID-19. From the 5' RACE reads, TCRdb called clonotypes with MiXCR, one entry per CDR3 protein. The data show around 300,000 distinct CDR3 sequences, with around 15% seen just once and around a fifth held by the top ten. Sequenced material: PBMCs or a T cell subset sorted from them (not recorded which). The origin of the receptors is a man between 18 and 35 years old who had mild COVID-19 (a few samples of this study predate the infection). Cell type and time point are not known.

This chain uses TRBV27 with TRBJ2-1; a weak D match, TRBD1 (6 bases). The CDR3 runs 14 residues. CDR1 MNHEY and CDR2 SMNVEV come from the germline V gene (reference sequence). V shed 9 bases and J shed 4 bases, with 16 bases lying between them. In DNA form, the CDR3 reads TGTGCCAGTAAGGTTGGGGGCCGGTACAATGAGCAGTTCTTC. This gives the protein CASKVGGRYNEQFF.

There are a few counts of this clonotype. The chain uses TRBV12-3 or TRBV12-4 and TRBJ2-3; 7 positions match TRBD1. V was clipped by 6 bases and J by 2 bases; unmatched bases: 8. The CDR3 contains 15 residues. As DNA, the CDR3 is TGTGCCAGCAGCCCAGGGACAGCGAACACAGATACGCAGTATTTT. It translates to CASSPGTANTDTQYF.

The rearrangement uses TRBV25-1 and TRBJ2-1, with D possibly being TRBD2 (7 bases). Germline V gene sequence: CDR1 MGHDK, CDR2 SYGVNS. Deletions cut 6 bases from V and 5 bases from J, with 26 bases between. The CDR3 totals 18 residues. CDR3 bases: TGTGCCAGCAGCACCTCTCCCAGTTGGGGGGGCGTCGACAATGAGCAGTTCTTC. This codes for CASSTSPSWGGVDNEQFF.

This clonotype was found many times. The rearrangement links TRBV12-3 or TRBV12-4 to TRBJ2-3; 8 bases align to TRBD1. Trimming took 6 bases from V and 4 from J; bases not matched to a gene: 3. This CDR3 contains 13 residues. CDR3 sequence (DNA): TGTGCCAGCAGCACGGGACAGGCAGATACGCAGTATTTT. Translated, it gives CASSTGQADTQYF.

V and J are TRBV5-1 and TRBJ2-2; D call uncertain. The CDR3 length is 14 residues. V lost 4 bases and J 7 bases, leaving 14 bases between the germline ends. Germline V gene data show CDR1 as SGHRS and CDR2 as YFSETQ. The CDR3 sequence is CASSTGFKNGELFF. Here the CDR3 DNA reads TGCGCCAGCAGCACGGGCTTTAAAAACGGGGAGCTGTTTTTT.

The V call is TRBV4-3, the J call TRBJ2-5; 7 positions agree with TRBD1. The CDR3 is 15 residues long. Germline V gene sequence: CDR1 LGHNA, CDR2 YSLEER. Trimming removed 3 bases from V and 2 bases from J; junction bases left unmatched: 6. The CDR3 DNA is TGCGCCAGCAGCCAGTTGGGGACAGAGCAAGAGACCCAGTACTTC. Encoded protein: CASSQLGTEQETQYF.

The V gene is TRBV5-4, the J gene TRBJ1-5, with unresolved D. The length of the CDR3 is 17 residues. CDR1 is SGHNT, CDR2 YYREEE, per germline (reference sequence). V shed 3 bases and J shed 1 base, with 17 bases lying between them. The CDR3: CASSSTGSLRSNQPQHF. The CDR3 bases are TGTGCCAGCAGCTCCACCGGGAGTCTGAGGAGCAATCAGCCCCAGCATTTT.

The rearrangement links TRBV5-6 to TRBJ2-2; 8 bases are a match to TRBD1. The CDR3 consists of 16 residues. CDR1 and CDR2 (germline): SGHDT, YYEEEE. Losses at the gene ends were 4 bases for V and 0 bases for J; bases not matched to a gene: 5. The CDR3 nucleotides are TGTGCCAGCAGCCCGGTGGACAGGGCGAACACCGGGGAGCTGTTTTTT. Translation: CASSPVDRANTGELFF.

V and J are TRBV7-2 and TRBJ2-1; TRBD1 is a possible D gene (7 bases). The CDR3 has 15 residues. V was shortened by 5 bases and J by 4 bases, with 15 bases between the two germline ends. Germline V gene lookup returns CDR1 SGHTA and CDR2 FQGNSA. The CDR3 here is CASSHAGQLYNEQFF. The CDR3 coding sequence is TGTGCCAGCAGCCATGCGGGACAGCTTTACAATGAGCAGTTCTTC. Using reference TRBV7-2 and TRBJ2-1 for the parts outside the CDR3, the full variable domain is GAGVSQSPSNKVTEKGKDVELRCDPISGHTALYWYRQSLGQGLEFLIYFQGNSAPDKSGLPSDRFSAERTGGSVSTLTIQRTQQEDSAVYLCASSHAGQLYNEQFFGPGTRLTVL.

This clonotype was counted a few times. The chain couples TRBV7-9 to TRBJ1-6; the D is unclear. The CDR3 sequence is 13 residues long. V lost 4 bases and J 8 bases, leaving 9 bases between the germline ends. Germline V gene lookup returns CDR1 SEHNR and CDR2 FQNEAQ (reference sequence). Here the CDR3 reads CASSSLKDSPLHF. The CDR3 coding sequence is TGTGCCAGCAGCTCGCTTAAGGATTCACCCCTCCACTTT.

There are a few counts of this clonotype. The chain is built from TRBV11-2 and TRBJ1-1; D ambiguous. Trimming pared 4 bases from V and 4 bases from J, leaving 13 bases between. Germline assignment: CDR1 SGHAT and CDR2 FQNNGV. CDR3 length equals 14 residues. CDR3 sequence (DNA): TGTGCCAGCAGCTACAGCCGCACGGCCACTGAAGCTTTCTTT. Translation gives CASSYSRTATEAFF.

The sample holds a few counts of this clonotype. V gene TRBV7-2 combines with J gene TRBJ2-3; possibly TRBD1 for D (6 bases). Trimming removed 0 bases at V and 5 bases at J, with 9 bases between. This CDR3 is built from 14 residues. Germline CDR1 is SGHTA and CDR2 is FQGNSA. CDR3 protein: CASSLAQGRDTQYF. As DNA, the CDR3 is TGTGCCAGCAGCTTAGCGCAGGGGAGAGATACGCAGTATTTT.

The rearrangement joins TRBV7-2 to TRBJ2-1; either TRBD1 or TRBD2 may fit D (5 bases each). CDR3 length equals 14 residues. Germline CDR1 is SGHTA and CDR2 is FQGNSA. Between the trimmed V and J ends, which lost 4 bases and 7 bases, there was a span of 14 bases. CDR3 sequence (DNA): TGTGCCAGCAGCTCGACGGGGCAGCCTAATGAGCAGTTCTTC. Amino acids: CASSSTGQPNEQFF.

This clonotype has a handful of counts. The J gene is TRBJ2-3, the V gene TRBV5-1, with unresolved D. CDR3 size: 14 residues. CDR1 is SGHRS, CDR2 YFSETQ, per germline. V gave up 0 bases and J gave up 2 bases, with 7 bases separating them. The CDR3 DNA sequence: TGCGCCAGCAGCTTGGCCAGGACCACAGATACGCAGTATTTT. This gives the protein CASSLARTTDTQYF. The variable domain in full, completed from reference TRBV5-1 and TRBJ2-3, reads KAGVTQTPRYLIKTRGQQVTLSCSPISGHRSVSWYQQTPGQGLQFLFEYFSETQRNKGNFPGRFSGRQFSNSRSEMNVSTLELGDSALYLCASSLARTTDTQYFGPGTRLTVL.

This clonotype was detected a few times. The chain uses TRBV6-5 and TRBJ2-3; 11 bases are shared with TRBD1. The V and J ends lost 7 bases and 2 bases, in that order; junction bases with no gene match: 8. This CDR3 has 16 amino acids. Germline-derived CDR1 and CDR2 are MNHEY and SVGAGI. The CDR3 coding sequence is TGTGCCAGCACCCCGACGGACAGGGGGCCCACAGATACGCAGTATTTT. It encodes CASTPTDRGPTDTQYF.

This clonotype was recorded a few times. The chain is built from TRBV7-9 and TRBJ1-2; 8 bases line up with TRBD1. The germline gives CDR1 SEHNR, CDR2 FQNEAQ (reference sequence). The junction had 3 bases not matched to a gene; V was cut back by 5 bases and J by 4 bases. This CDR3 has 13 residues. CDR3 protein: CASSIGQGYGYTF. DNA of the CDR3: TGTGCCAGCAGCATTGGACAGGGCTATGGCTACACCTTC.

The chain carries TRBV5-4 and TRBJ1-1; 8 bases map to TRBD1. Germline CDR1 and CDR2: SGHNT and YYREEE (reference sequence). J was trimmed by 4 bases and V by 2 bases; bases with no gene match: 7. The CDR3 spans 15 residues. The DNA of the CDR3 is TGTGCCAGCAGCTTTGGACAGGGTGTTGGCACTGAAGCTTTCTTT. Amino acids: CASSFGQGVGTEAFF.

J is TRBJ2-2 and V is TRBV7-2, with D hard to call. The CDR3 extends over 15 amino acids. V was pared by 1 base and J by 6 bases, with 12 bases between. Germline assignment: CDR1 SGHTA and CDR2 FQGNSA. The CDR3 protein is CASSLVGPPAGELFF. The DNA for the CDR3 is TGTGCCAGCAGCTTAGTAGGCCCCCCCGCCGGGGAGCTGTTTTTT.

The rearrangement joins TRBV10-2 to TRBJ2-5; D may be TRBD2 (7 bases). CDR1 and CDR2 (germline): WSHSY, SAAADI. V was cut by 7 bases and J by 5 bases, with 14 bases left in between. The CDR3 is made up of 13 amino acids. CDR3 in DNA: TGCGCCAGCAAAACGGGGGGCGAGGAGACCCAGTACTTC. Translation gives CASKTGGEETQYF.

The V and J genes are TRBV18 and TRBJ2-1; 7 nucleotides agree with TRBD2. J lost 9 bases, V lost 5 bases, and 7 bases had no gene match. CDR3 size: 13 residues. Germline V gene sequence: CDR1 KGHSH, CDR2 LQKENI. In DNA, the CDR3 is TGTGCCAGCTCAGCGGGGGTAGGTGGTGAGCAGTTCTTC. This encodes CASSAGVGGEQFF.

As concerns this clonotype: This sequence may be a read error, since a much larger clone differs from it by one base. The chain links TRBV7-2 to TRBJ2-7; D perhaps matches TRBD1 (6 bases). There are 14 residues in the CDR3. The germline V gene encodes CDR1 SGHTA and CDR2 FQGNSA. Trimming shortened V by 1 base and J by 2 bases, and 9 bases separated the two germline ends. The CDR3 loop is CASSLGAGAYEQYV. As DNA, the CDR3 is TGTGCCAGCAGCTTAGGGGCAGGGGCCTACGAGCAGTACGTC.

In this sample, this clonotype turned up many times. CDR3: CASTTVGGTGELFF. CDR3 DNA sequence: TGTGCCAGCACCACCGTCGGGGGGACCGGGGAGCTGTTTTTT. V gene TRBV6-2 or TRBV6-3 combines with J gene TRBJ2-2, with 7 bases fitting TRBD2. CDR1 is MNHEY, CDR2 SVGEGT, per germline. V shed 7 bases, J shed 5 bases, and the junction held 7 bases outside the gene matches. CDR3 length: 14 amino acids.

V gene TRBV4-3 combines with J gene TRBJ1-1; D unresolved. Trimming shortened V by 0 bases and J by 2 bases, and 10 bases separated the two germline ends. This CDR3 has 15 amino acids. CDR1 is LGHNA, CDR2 YSLEER, per germline. The CDR3 sequence is CASSQEGLVNTEAFF. The CDR3 region has the DNA TGCGCCAGCAGCCAAGAGGGATTGGTCAACACTGAAGCTTTCTTT.

This chain connects TRBV30 to TRBJ1-2; D possibly corresponds to TRBD1 (6 bases). V gave up 3 bases and J gave up 8 bases, with 10 bases separating them. Germline-derived CDR1 and CDR2 are GTSNPN and SVGIG (reference sequence). This CDR3 is 11 amino acids long. In DNA, the CDR3 is TGTGCCTGGAGGACAGGCTGGGGCTACACCTTC. Amino acids: CAWRTGWGYTF. Variable domain in full (rest from reference TRBV30 and TRBJ1-2): SQTIHQWPATLVQPVGSPLSLECTVEGTSNPNLYWYRQAAGRGLQLLFYSVGIGQISSEVPQNLSASRPQDRQFILSSKKLLLSDSGFYLCAWRTGWGYTFGSGTRLTVV.

This clonotype was found a few times. This chain connects TRBV5-1 to TRBJ1-1; unclear D gene. There are 14 residues in the CDR3. Trimming left V 5 bases short and J 4 bases short, with 15 bases between. In germline, CDR1 is SGHRS, CDR2 YFSETQ. The CDR3 loop reads CASRSRQAGTEAFF. The CDR3 DNA reads as TGCGCCAGCAGGAGTAGGCAGGCGGGCACTGAAGCTTTCTTT.

The chain couples TRBV6-1 to TRBJ2-7, with D unresolved. The V and J ends lost 8 bases and 2 bases respectively, with 10 bases between them. The CDR3 consists of 12 residues. CDR1 and CDR2 (germline): MNHNS, SASEGT. The CDR3 DNA reads TGTGCCAGCCGCAGATCACCCTACGAGCAGTACGTC. Amino acids: CASRRSPYEQYV.

This clonotype was detected ten times or more. The chain is built from TRBV6-2 or TRBV6-3 and TRBJ2-1, with D maybe TRBD2 (5 bases). The CDR3 is 13 residues long. Germline CDR1 MNHEY, CDR2 SVGEGT. V lost 8 bases to trimming and J lost 3 bases, with 11 bases between them. CDR3 in DNA: TGTGCCAGCGGGAGACACGACTACAATGAGCAGTTCTTC. Amino acids: CASGRHDYNEQFF.

This clonotype was counted ten times or more. The chain is built from TRBV6-5 and TRBJ2-7; D is unclear. CDR1 is MNHEY and CDR2 is SVGAGI in the germline V gene. The CDR3 sequence is 15 residues long. V was trimmed by 0 bases and J by 2 bases, leaving 11 bases between them. The CDR3 region is CASSYSSAKAYEQYF. The DNA of the CDR3 is TGTGCCAGCAGTTACTCGTCAGCTAAAGCCTACGAGCAGTACTTC.